A selection of T cell receptor beta chains follows, all from one sample in a study of CXCR3-negative and CXCR3-positive naive CD8 T cells. TCRdb re-called the 5' RACE reads; one entry per CDR3 protein, DNA not given. The sample shows approximately 140,000 distinct CDR3 sequences, and about 0.3% sits with its ten largest clones. The specimen was naive CXCR3+ CD8+ T cells from blood. The receptors derive from a human donor in good health. Some clones in this sample may be carry-over from other donors' samples. Each CDR3 is given with its conserved first and last residue. Fields, in order: V gene, J gene, CDR3 protein.

v_gene: TRBV29-1
j_gene: TRBJ1-2
CDR3aa: CSAGTDYGYTF

v_gene: TRBV5-5
j_gene: TRBJ1-1
CDR3aa: CASSGDRANTEAFF

v_gene: TRBV28
j_gene: TRBJ2-5
CDR3aa: CASSLGQKETQYF

v_gene: TRBV19
j_gene: TRBJ1-5
CDR3aa: CASMRESNQPQHF

v_gene: TRBV5-6
j_gene: TRBJ2-1
CDR3aa: CASSWGASNEQFF

v_gene: TRBV20-1
j_gene: TRBJ1-1
CDR3aa: CSARDRGSTEALF

v_gene: TRBV24-1
j_gene: TRBJ2-2
CDR3aa: CATSDRTGTANTGELFF

v_gene: TRBV25-1
j_gene: TRBJ2-7
CDR3aa: CASSDPSDTTYEQYF

v_gene: TRBV7-2
j_gene: TRBJ2-3
CDR3aa: CASSLAEGTSRLQDTQYF

v_gene: TRBV6-5
j_gene: TRBJ1-2
CDR3aa: CASSSLRSGGGYGYTF

v_gene: TRBV11-2
j_gene: TRBJ2-3
CDR3aa: CASSLAWEFTDTQYF

v_gene: TRBV29-1
j_gene: TRBJ2-2
CDR3aa: CSALIVTDTGELFF

v_gene: TRBV4-1
j_gene: TRBJ2-7
CDR3aa: CASSQDPGQAYEQYF

v_gene: TRBV4-2
j_gene: TRBJ2-5
CDR3aa: CASSQDPYLAGGQETQYF

v_gene: TRBV20-1
j_gene: TRBJ2-1
CDR3aa: CSASVLASSYNEQFF

v_gene: TRBV12-3/TRBV12-4
j_gene: TRBJ2-1
CDR3aa: CASSFRRGDNEQFF

v_gene: TRBV7-9
j_gene: TRBJ2-3
CDR3aa: CASSSSVTDTQYF

v_gene: TRBV7-9
j_gene: TRBJ2-1
CDR3aa: CASSLIWGDEQFF

v_gene: TRBV12-3/TRBV12-4
j_gene: TRBJ2-7
CDR3aa: CASSSGQDPYEQYF

v_gene: TRBV7-9
j_gene: TRBJ1-2
CDR3aa: CASSLAGTGEGYTF

v_gene: TRBV20-1
j_gene: TRBJ1-2
CDR3aa: CSARVLGDYGYTF

v_gene: TRBV19
j_gene: TRBJ2-1
CDR3aa: CASRGQGADEQFF

v_gene: TRBV12-3/TRBV12-4
j_gene: TRBJ2-7
CDR3aa: CASSLINRDYEQYF

v_gene: TRBV29-1
j_gene: TRBJ2-7
CDR3aa: CSVGESSYEQYF

v_gene: TRBV7-9
j_gene: TRBJ2-3
CDR3aa: CASSSTGWGDTQYF

v_gene: TRBV19
j_gene: TRBJ1-1
CDR3aa: CASSMQQNTEAFF

v_gene: TRBV4-3
j_gene: TRBJ2-7
CDR3aa: CASSQGTNYYEQYF

v_gene: TRBV28
j_gene: TRBJ2-1
CDR3aa: CASSFRGPWEQFF

v_gene: TRBV28
j_gene: TRBJ1-6
CDR3aa: CASSLSTVSATSPLHF

v_gene: TRBV7-6
j_gene: TRBJ2-1
CDR3aa: CASSLWIRAGQNNEQFF

v_gene: TRBV29-1
j_gene: TRBJ2-5
CDR3aa: CSVDQAGELETQYF

v_gene: TRBV4-1
j_gene: TRBJ2-5
CDR3aa: CASSPTRSPGTQYF

v_gene: TRBV7-6
j_gene: TRBJ2-7
CDR3aa: CASSSPDRYYEQYF

v_gene: TRBV12-3/TRBV12-4
j_gene: TRBJ1-1
CDR3aa: CASRPSGQGSAFF

v_gene: TRBV4-3
j_gene: TRBJ2-1
CDR3aa: CASSQATTGNYYNEQFF

v_gene: TRBV19
j_gene: TRBJ2-1
CDR3aa: CASSILAGEIEQFF

v_gene: TRBV30
j_gene: TRBJ2-7
CDR3aa: CAWTMSLGAYEQYF

v_gene: TRBV10-1
j_gene: TRBJ2-7
CDR3aa: CASSDLDRYYEQYF

v_gene: TRBV29-1
j_gene: TRBJ1-1
CDR3aa: CSVEEVNTEAFF

v_gene: TRBV9
j_gene: TRBJ2-7
CDR3aa: CASNPSGAYEQYF

v_gene: TRBV29-1
j_gene: TRBJ2-5
CDR3aa: CSGRDRVKETQYF

v_gene: TRBV28
j_gene: TRBJ1-4
CDR3aa: CASSHCRLDEKLFF

v_gene: TRBV20-1
j_gene: TRBJ1-2
CDR3aa: CSALEPVYRDYGYTF

v_gene: TRBV29-1
j_gene: TRBJ2-5
CDR3aa: CSVVSVLQETQHF

v_gene: TRBV12-3/TRBV12-4
j_gene: TRBJ2-2
CDR3aa: CASSSQGGGTGELFF

v_gene: TRBV15
j_gene: TRBJ2-1
CDR3aa: CATSRDRLARPHNEQFF

v_gene: TRBV5-1
j_gene: TRBJ2-7
CDR3aa: CASSLARQGAYEQYF

v_gene: TRBV20-1
j_gene: TRBJ2-1
CDR3aa: CSARVVSSGEQFF

v_gene: TRBV12-3/TRBV12-4
j_gene: TRBJ2-1
CDR3aa: CATRYRKSSGLYNEQFF

v_gene: TRBV24-1
j_gene: TRBJ2-1
CDR3aa: CAIAASSYNEQFF

v_gene: TRBV4-1
j_gene: TRBJ2-7
CDR3aa: CASSQFGTDRVDEQYF

v_gene: TRBV7-3
j_gene: TRBJ2-7
CDR3aa: CASSLGHGEYEQYF

v_gene: TRBV7-6
j_gene: TRBJ2-2
CDR3aa: CASSFGQGLNTGELFF

v_gene: TRBV20-1
j_gene: TRBJ1-2
CDR3aa: CSARLGANYGHTF

v_gene: TRBV29-1
j_gene: TRBJ2-7
CDR3aa: CSVEGTGFDEQYF